This T cell receptor (beta chain) derives from a study of blood T cell repertoires in COVID-19. Looking at the study overall: T cells, B-cell-depleted T cells, or PBMCs supplied cDNA or gDNA.

The germline CDR1 and CDR2 sequences are SGHVS and FQNEAQ. The ends lost 1 base at V and 0 bases at J; junction bases unmatched: 13. The CDR3 sequence is 21 residues long. Original handling: Reference gene primer amplification yielded estimated nucleated cell counts. Sequenced by immunoSEQ multiplex PCR; TCRdb stores in-frame clones only, minus some. V and J calls and clone size are those listed in that table; D and trimming were worked out from the DNA. The sample carries about 290,000 clones, around 86% recorded once. Enrollees, about 18 to 95 years old, lived in 20 to 25 US areas. Cohort allocation depended upon clinical history that participants reported.

The TCR was taken from a woman between 40 and 55 years old who had recovered from COVID-19. Material for sequencing was PBMCs or T cells enriched from blood (not recorded which). This chain connects TRBV7-8 to TRBJ2-1, with TRBD1 matching over 12 bases. For the CDR3, the DNA is TGTGCCAGCAGCTTAGATCACGTCGTTGGGACAGGGGGCATCTCCTACAATGAGCAGTTCTTC. This encodes CASSLDHVVGTGGISYNEQFF.